This T cell receptor (beta chain) was sequenced for a study of human T cells and chemical hapten exposure. Turning to the study itself: Small discrepancies in pooled library volume mainly accounted for the varying TCR yields per sample.

MiXCR was run by TCRdb on the RACE reads, yielding one entry per CDR3 protein. The sample holds 70,000 to 80,000 distinct CDR3 sequences; around 30% are singletons and the top ten take 8.9%. Losses at the gene ends were 3 bases for V and 2 bases for J; bases not matched to a gene: 4. This CDR3 is 16 amino acids long. Germline CDR1 and CDR2: MGHDK and SYGVNS. Indicated time point: patch test 1, 2 weeks after DPC sensitization. Noted treatment: therapeutic diphenylcyclopropenone sensitization with weekly scalp DPC. This TCR came from a man aged 40-49 years with alopecia areata. Some clones in this sample may be carry-over from other donors' samples. The V call is TRBV25-1, the J call TRBJ1-2; TRBD1 aligns across 12 bases. Here the sequenced sample was whole blood, taken in connection with sensitization to the hapten diphenylcyclopropenone (DPC). CDR3 amino acids: CASSEGQGARNYGYTF. The CDR3 DNA follows: TGTGCCAGCAGTGAGGGACAGGGGGCGAGAAACTATGGCTACACCTTC.